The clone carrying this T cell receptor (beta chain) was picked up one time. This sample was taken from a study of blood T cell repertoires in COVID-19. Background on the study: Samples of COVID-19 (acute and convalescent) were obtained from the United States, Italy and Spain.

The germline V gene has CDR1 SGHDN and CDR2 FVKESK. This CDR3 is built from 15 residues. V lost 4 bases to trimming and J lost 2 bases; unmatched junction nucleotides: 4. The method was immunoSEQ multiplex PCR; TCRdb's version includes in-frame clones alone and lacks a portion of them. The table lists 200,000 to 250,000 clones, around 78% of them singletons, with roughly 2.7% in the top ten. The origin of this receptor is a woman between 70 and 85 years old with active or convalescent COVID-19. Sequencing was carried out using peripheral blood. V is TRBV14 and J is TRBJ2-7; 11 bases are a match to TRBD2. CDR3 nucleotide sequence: TGTGCCAGCAGCCGGCTACTAGCGGGGGCCTACGAGCAGTACTTC. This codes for CASSRLLAGAYEQYF.